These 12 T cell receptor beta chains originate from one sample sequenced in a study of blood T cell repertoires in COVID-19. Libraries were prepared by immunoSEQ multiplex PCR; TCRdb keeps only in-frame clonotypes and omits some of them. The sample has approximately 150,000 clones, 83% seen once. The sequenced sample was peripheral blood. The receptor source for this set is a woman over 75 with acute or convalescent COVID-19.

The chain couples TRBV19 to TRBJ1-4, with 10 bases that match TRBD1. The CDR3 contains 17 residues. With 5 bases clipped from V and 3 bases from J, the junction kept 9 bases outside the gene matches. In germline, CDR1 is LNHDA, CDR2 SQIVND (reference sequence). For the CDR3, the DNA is TGTGCCAGTAGTCCGCGACAGGGGGCCGTAGCTAATGAAAAACTGTTTTTT. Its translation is CASSPRQGAVANEKLFF.

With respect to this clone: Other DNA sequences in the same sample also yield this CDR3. The CDR3 DNA sequence: TGCAGCGTAAGGACAGGGGGTCTGGCGGGGGAGCTGTTTTTT. Encoded protein: CSVRTGGLAGELFF. The rearrangement uses TRBV29-1 and TRBJ2-2, with 10 nucleotides matching TRBD1. V trimming: 6 bases; J trimming: 8 bases; junction bases outside the gene matches: 9. CDR1 and CDR2 from the germline V gene are SQVTM and ANQGSEA. The CDR3 contains 14 residues.

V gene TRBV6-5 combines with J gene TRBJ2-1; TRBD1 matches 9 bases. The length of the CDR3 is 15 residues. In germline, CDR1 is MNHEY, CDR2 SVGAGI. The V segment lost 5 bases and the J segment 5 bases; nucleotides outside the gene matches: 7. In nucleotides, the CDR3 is TGTGCCAGCAGTCCACCCGGGACAGGGAACAATGAGCAGTTCTTC. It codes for CASSPPGTGNNEQFF.

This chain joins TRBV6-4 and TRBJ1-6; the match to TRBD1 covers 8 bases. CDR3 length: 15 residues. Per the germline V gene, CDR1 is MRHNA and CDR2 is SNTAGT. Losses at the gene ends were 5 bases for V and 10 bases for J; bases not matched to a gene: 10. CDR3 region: CASSLTGDGRSPLHF. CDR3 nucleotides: TGTGCCAGCAGTTTGACAGGGGACGGGAGATCACCCCTCCACTTT.

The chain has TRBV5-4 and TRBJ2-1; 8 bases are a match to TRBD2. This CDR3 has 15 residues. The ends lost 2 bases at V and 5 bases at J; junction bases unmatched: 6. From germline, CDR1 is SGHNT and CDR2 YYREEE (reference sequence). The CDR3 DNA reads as TGTGCCAGCAGCTTTCAGCGGGGGAGCGACAATGAGCAGTTCTTC. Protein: CASSFQRGSDNEQFF.

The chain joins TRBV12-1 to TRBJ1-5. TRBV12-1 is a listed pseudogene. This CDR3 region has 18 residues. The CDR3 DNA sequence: TGTGCCAGCAGCCCCTCTCACCTACCTGTTTATAGCAATCAGCCCCAGCATTTT. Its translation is CASSPSHLPVYSNQPQHF.

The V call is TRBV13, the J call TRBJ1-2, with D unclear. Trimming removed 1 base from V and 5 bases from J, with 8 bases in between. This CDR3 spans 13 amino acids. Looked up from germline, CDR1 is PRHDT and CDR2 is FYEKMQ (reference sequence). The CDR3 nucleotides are TGTGCCAGCAGCTTAGAGTTACAATATGGCTACACCTTC. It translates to CASSLELQYGYTF.

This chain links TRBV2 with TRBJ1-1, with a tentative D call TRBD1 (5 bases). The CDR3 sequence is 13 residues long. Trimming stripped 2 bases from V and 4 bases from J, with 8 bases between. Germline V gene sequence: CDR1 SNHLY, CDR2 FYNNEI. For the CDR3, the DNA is TGTGCCAGCAGTGAAAATAGGGGCACTGAAGCTTTCTTT. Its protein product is CASSENRGTEAFF.

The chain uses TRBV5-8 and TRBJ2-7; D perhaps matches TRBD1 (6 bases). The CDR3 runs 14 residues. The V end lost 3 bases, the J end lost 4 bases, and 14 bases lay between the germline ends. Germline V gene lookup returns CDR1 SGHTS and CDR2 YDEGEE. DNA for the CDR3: TGTGCCAGCAGCTCCTTAACAGGGATATACGAGCAGTACTTC. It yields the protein CASSSLTGIYEQYF.

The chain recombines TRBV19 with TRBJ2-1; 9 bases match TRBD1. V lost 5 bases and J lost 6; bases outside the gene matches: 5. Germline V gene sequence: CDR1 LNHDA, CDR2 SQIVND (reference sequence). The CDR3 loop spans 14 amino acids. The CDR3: CASSRRDRVNEQFF. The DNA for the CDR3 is TGTGCCAGTAGTCGCCGGGACAGGGTCAATGAGCAGTTCTTC. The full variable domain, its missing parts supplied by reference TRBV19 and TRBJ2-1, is DGGITQSPKYLFRKEGQNVTLSCEQNLNHDAMYWYRQDPGQGLRLIYYSQIVNDFQKGDIAEGYSVSREKKESFPLTVTSAQKNPTAFYLCASSRRDRVNEQFFGPGTRLTVL.

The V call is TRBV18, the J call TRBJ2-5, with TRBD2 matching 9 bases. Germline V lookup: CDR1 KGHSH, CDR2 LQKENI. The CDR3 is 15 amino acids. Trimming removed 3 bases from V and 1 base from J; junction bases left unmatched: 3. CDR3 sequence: CASSPGGGAQETQYF. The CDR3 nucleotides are TGTGCCAGCTCACCCGGCGGGGGGGCCCAAGAGACCCAGTACTTC.

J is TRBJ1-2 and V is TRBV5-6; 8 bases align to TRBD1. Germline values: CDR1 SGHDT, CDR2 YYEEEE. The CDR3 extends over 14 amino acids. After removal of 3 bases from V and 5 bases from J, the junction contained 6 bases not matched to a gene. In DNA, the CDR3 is TGTGCCAGCAGCTACACCGGGACAGGATATGGCTACACCTTC. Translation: CASSYTGTGYGYTF.